The 5 T cell receptor beta chains in this list originate from one sample, sequenced in a study of T cell responses to AZD1222 COVID-19 vaccine (dated by TCRdb to the early 2020s). The library was obtained by the immunoSEQ multiplex PCR assay. The source is immuneACCESS, and TCRdb retained only in-frame sequences with V and J called. Part of the clones is not carried over; for the studies checked, unresolved V genes explain less than half of this, and the remainder is unexplained. The sample profile shows approximately 220,000 clones; more than 85% of them were found once. The ten largest make up around 1% of the sample. In the paper's terms, the time point label means: baseline before first vaccination. Interpreted using the paper, the treatment or condition label stands for: meningococcal conjugate vaccine given as trial control. The material was peripheral blood, obtained on day 0 of MenACWY control vaccination. The source of these receptors is an adult in good health.

The chain links TRBV15 to TRBJ1-4; the match to TRBD1 covers 8 bases. V shed 1 base and J 4 bases; nucleotides not matched to a gene: 5. There are 16 residues in the CDR3. Germline loops: CDR1 LNHNV, CDR2 YYDKDF (reference sequence). The CDR3, as DNA: TGTGCCACCAGCAGAGGAGACAGGGGAGATAATGAAAAACTGTTTTTT. This codes for CATSRGDRGDNEKLFF.

The chain has TRBV5-4 and TRBJ1-2; D not certain. Germline assignment: CDR1 SGHNT and CDR2 YYREEE (reference sequence). This CDR3 has 12 residues. V was pared by 3 bases and J by 7 bases, with 10 bases between. The CDR3 nucleotides are TGTGCCAGCAGCTCGTTGAATGGTGGCTACACCTTC. The encoded protein is CASSSLNGGYTF.

This clone showed up just once. The chain has TRBV10-3 and TRBJ1-2, with D possibly being TRBD1 (5 bases). The V end lost 0 bases, the J end lost 7 bases, and 9 bases lay between the germline ends. This CDR3 has 13 amino acids. CDR1 is ENHRY, CDR2 SYGVKD, per germline. The CDR3 bases are TGTGCCATCAGTGAGTCAAGCGGGGCTGGCTACACCTTC. Translating gives CAISESSGAGYTF.

This chain uses TRBV19 with TRBJ1-3; D is unclear. The CDR3 is made up of 14 amino acids. Germline values: CDR1 LNHDA, CDR2 SQIVND (reference sequence). With 9 bases removed from V and 2 bases from J, the gap between germline ends came to 14 bases. CDR3 region: CASLPLEAGNTIYF. The CDR3 nucleotides are TGTGCCAGCCTGCCTTTGGAAGCTGGAAACACCATATATTTT. The full variable domain, completed using reference TRBV19 and TRBJ1-3, is DGGITQSPKYLFRKEGQNVTLSCEQNLNHDAMYWYRQDPGQGLRLIYYSQIVNDFQKGDIAEGYSVSREKKESFPLTVTSAQKNPTAFYLCASLPLEAGNTIYFGEGSWLTVV.

V usage is TRBV30 and J usage is TRBJ2-7; D remains ambiguous. Germline V gene data show CDR1 as GTSNPN and CDR2 as SVGIG (reference sequence). V lost 6 bases and J lost 6, with 15 bases in between. The CDR3 is 12 residues long. The CDR3 coding sequence is TGTGCCTGCCGTTTCCTGACCTCCGAGCAGTACTTC. Encoded protein: CACRFLTSEQYF.